Below are 2 T cell receptor beta chains sequenced from a single sample in a study of T cells expressing NK-cell markers. TCRdb derives one entry per CDR3 protein from the 5' RACE reads, leaving out DNA. Its clone listing holds about 160,000 distinct CDR3 sequences. What was sequenced was blood T cells: a sorted CD56 or NKG2C T cell subset, CD4+ or CD8+ T cells, or bulk PBMC T cells (not recorded which). The origin of the receptors is a man aged 18-75 years in good health.

V is TRBV5-4 and J is TRBJ2-7; TCRdb selects TRBD1, and the lack of DNA leaves this call unchecked. The CDR3 sequence is 13 residues long. Germline-derived CDR1 and CDR2 are SGHNT and YYREEE (reference sequence). CDR3 sequence: CASSLGAIYEQYF.

The V gene is TRBV30, the J gene TRBJ2-5. This CDR3 is 13 amino acids long. CDR1 and CDR2 from the germline V gene are GTSNPN and SVGIG (reference sequence). The CDR3 loop reads CAWSPIGQETQYF. The full variable domain, in which reference TRBV30 and TRBJ2-5 provide the parts outside the CDR3, is SQTIHQWPATLVQPVGSPLSLECTVEGTSNPNLYWYRQAAGRGLQLLFYSVGIGQISSEVPQNLSASRPQDRQFILSSKKLLLSDSGFYLCAWSPIGQETQYFGPGTRLLVL.